Below, 7 T cell receptor beta chains from the same sample are listed, as sequenced in a study of regulatory T cells in long-lasting Graves disease. The time point denotes: newly diagnosed GD, antithyroid drugs for less than 3 months. Isolated PBMC RNA provided the starting material for the TCR library. Arm-PCR with iRepertoire HTBI primers amplified the CDR3 regions for these TCR beta libraries. TCRdb re-called the multiplex PCR reads with MiXCR, one entry per CDR3 protein. The sample lists about 430,000 distinct CDR3 sequences, 15% seen once, with over 7.5% in the top ten. These same records also appear under a second study, on T cells in Graves' hyperthyroidism and ophthalmopathy.

Sample: peripheral blood mononuclear cells (PBMCs), taken at new diagnosis, from a patient treated with antithyroid drugs. These receptor sequences come from a woman aged 40 to 50 with Graves disease.

Ten or more counts support this clonotype. The chain combines TRBV3-1 with TRBJ2-7; 7 bases match TRBD2. V was clipped by 6 bases and J by 6 bases; unmatched bases: 14. Germline values: CDR1 LGHDT, CDR2 YNNKEL (reference sequence). The length of the CDR3 is 15 residues. CDR3 coding DNA: TGTGCCAGCAGATTGCAGCGGGGTAGGGTGAGCGAGCAGTACTTC. Translation: CASRLQRGRVSEQYF.

This clonotype was seen only a few times. The rearrangement joins TRBV19 to TRBJ1-1; 9 bases map to TRBD1. Germline lookup yields CDR1 LNHDA and CDR2 SQIVND (reference sequence). This CDR3 is 14 amino acids long. V shed 4 bases, J shed 1 base, and the junction held 1 base outside the gene matches. As DNA, the CDR3 is TGTGCCAGTAGTAAGGACAGGGGGAACACTGAAGCTTTCTTT. Amino acid sequence: CASSKDRGNTEAFF.

The J gene is TRBJ1-3, the V gene TRBV20-1; no firm D call. Germline V gene lookup returns CDR1 DFQATT and CDR2 SNEGSKA (reference sequence). The CDR3 is 16 residues long. V shed 5 bases and J shed 0 bases, with 17 bases lying between them. CDR3 region: CSAPAKGFFSGNTIYF. The CDR3, as DNA: TGCAGTGCTCCCGCAAAGGGTTTCTTCTCTGGAAACACCATATATTTT.

This clonotype occurred many times. An end of the junction does not agree with germline; a read error may underlie this. The V and J genes are TRBV20-1 and TRBJ1-5, with a possible D match to TRBD1 (6 bases). This CDR3 is built from 12 residues. Germline CDR1 is DFQATT and CDR2 is SNEGSKA (reference sequence). CDR3 protein: CSARGGDQPQHF. The CDR3 DNA sequence: TGCAGTGCCAGAGGGGGGGATCAGCCCCAGCATTTT.

The chain is built from TRBV19 and TRBJ2-1; 11 bases match TRBD2. V trimming: 1 base; J trimming: 8 bases; junction bases outside the gene matches: 4. The germline gives CDR1 LNHDA, CDR2 SQIVND (reference sequence). This CDR3 contains 15 residues. CDR3 coding DNA: TGTGCCAGTAGTATAGCACTAGCGGGAGACTATGAGCAGTTCTTC. As protein: CASSIALAGDYEQFF.

Here the CDR3 reads CVTFGLAGYNEQFF. CDR3 DNA: TGTGTCACCTTCGGGCTAGCGGGGTACAATGAGCAGTTCTTC. This chain uses TRBV28 with TRBJ2-1; 9 bases are a match to TRBD2. CDR3 length: 14 amino acids. Germline V lookup: CDR1 MDHEN, CDR2 SYDVKM.

This clonotype came up many times. The chain uses TRBV12-3 or TRBV12-4 and TRBJ2-1; tentative D call: TRBD2 (6 bases). Trimming cost V 5 bases and J 6 bases, with 17 bases left between them. This CDR3 is built from 15 residues. CDR3 nucleotides: TGTGCCAGCAGTACGTTTGGGGGAGGAACCAATGAGCAGTTCTTC. Translation: CASSTFGGGTNEQFF.